This T cell receptor beta chain was obtained from a study of tumor and adjacent non-tumor tissue in lung cancer. The overall study: The cohort had approximately 12 adenocarcinoma, 2 squamous cell and 1 small cell patients. Patients were aged about 30 to 76, roughly nine men and about five women, stage I to III.

No cell sorting was done before RNA was extracted from the tissue. General study results and limits: Top 100 clones took a larger repertoire share in normal lung. Significantly higher TCR diversity was found in tumor than normal lung.

Three rounds of nested PCR, following a modified ARM-PCR protocol, produced the TCRbeta library. TCRdb re-called the multiplex PCR reads with MiXCR, one entry per CDR3 protein. The profile shows about 200,000 distinct CDR3 sequences, about 76% of them singletons. With regard to this clonotype: Its antigen is not identified.

The CDR3 is 15 amino acids. Unmatched junction bases numbered 6, after V lost 4 bases and J lost 2 bases. Germline CDR1 reads MNHEY; CDR2 reads SVGAGI. The rearrangement joins TRBV6-5 to TRBJ2-5; 8 bases align to TRBD1. The source material was lung tumor tissue. The source of this sequence is a man aged 55-75 years with non-small cell lung cancer. CDR3 DNA sequence: TGTGCCAGCAGTTTTCAACAGGGGGGACAAGAGACCCAGTACTTC. Translation gives CASSFQQGGQETQYF.